This T cell receptor (beta chain) was obtained from a study of T cell responses to AZD1222 COVID-19 vaccine. TCRdb's table, derived via immunoSEQ multiplex PCR, lists solely in-frame clones and lacks some. The sample contains roughly 100,000 clones, around 91% of which appear only once. Trimming took off 6 bases at V and 8 bases at J, with 13 bases between the two ends. The CDR3 runs 12 residues. CDR1 MNHEY and CDR2 SVGAGI come from the germline V gene. The TCR was taken from an adult in good health. Material: peripheral blood, obtained on day 0 of AZD1222 vaccination. V and J are TRBV6-5 and TRBJ1-2, with D maybe TRBD1 (6 bases). The CDR3, as DNA: TGTGCCAGCAGGGCACAGGGAGGCGGCTACACCTTC. It is translated as CASRAQGGGYTF.